Each of the 4 T cell receptor beta chains below was sequenced from the same sample in a study of CD8 T cells in Susac syndrome (dated by TCRdb to 2018 to 2020). Library preparation used the immunoSEQ multiplex PCR assay. RNA was extracted using the RNeasy kit, and about 0.45 to 1 microgram was reverse transcribed with random hexamers. Starting from the raw public reads, TCRdb applied fastp trimming at Q25, assembled clones with MiXCR and retained in-frame beta chains. Rows are combined by CDR3 protein, so each entry shows the most common genes and DNA. In this sample the table shows approximately 120,000 distinct CDR3 sequences, just under 95% of which occur a single time. Roughly 0.12% of the sample belongs to the ten largest clones. What was sequenced was CD8+ T cells from PBMCs. These TCRs come from a human donor in good health.

The CDR3 DNA is TGTGCCAGCAGCTCCAGGGACAGGGGGAACACCGGGGAGCTGTTTTTT. Its translation is CASSSRDRGNTGELFF. The V and J genes are TRBV5-4 and TRBJ2-2; TRBD1 matches 10 bases. V trimming: 3 bases; J trimming: 1 base; junction bases outside the gene matches: 3. Germline V gene data show CDR1 as SGHNT and CDR2 as YYREEE (reference sequence). The CDR3 sequence is 16 residues long. Supplemented by reference TRBV5-4 and TRBJ2-2, the full variable domain reads ETGVTQSPTHLIKTRGQQVTLRCSSQSGHNTVSWYQQALGQGPQFIFQYYREEENGRGNFPPRFSGLQFPNYSSELNVNALELDDSALYLCASSSRDRGNTGELFFGEGSRLTVL.

The V call is TRBV20-1, the J call TRBJ2-3, with D perhaps matching TRBD2 (6 bases). The length of the CDR3 is 14 residues. Trimming stripped 6 bases from V and 0 bases from J, with 13 bases between. The germline CDR1 and CDR2 sequences are DFQATT and SNEGSKA (reference sequence). In nucleotides, the CDR3 is TGCAGTGCCATGGGACTCGCTAGCACAGATACGCAGTATTTT. This translates into CSAMGLASTDTQYF.

This chain links TRBV4-2 with TRBJ2-7; no definite D call. The CDR3 has 12 amino acids. The V and J ends lost 4 bases and 6 bases respectively, with 10 bases between them. Per the germline V gene, CDR1 is LGHNA and CDR2 is YNFKEQ. In nucleotides, the CDR3 is TGTGCCAGCAGCCCACTGAGTGGCGAGCAGTACTTC. Amino acid sequence: CASSPLSGEQYF.

The J gene is TRBJ1-1, the V gene TRBV7-3; D remains ambiguous. In germline, CDR1 is SGHTA, CDR2 FQGTGA. Trimming shortened V by 5 bases and J by 0 bases, and 16 bases separated the two germline ends. The CDR3 loop spans 16 amino acids. The CDR3 is CASSPSGNRVNTEAFF. The CDR3 DNA reads TGTGCCAGCAGCCCATCGGGGAATCGGGTGAACACTGAAGCTTTCTTT.